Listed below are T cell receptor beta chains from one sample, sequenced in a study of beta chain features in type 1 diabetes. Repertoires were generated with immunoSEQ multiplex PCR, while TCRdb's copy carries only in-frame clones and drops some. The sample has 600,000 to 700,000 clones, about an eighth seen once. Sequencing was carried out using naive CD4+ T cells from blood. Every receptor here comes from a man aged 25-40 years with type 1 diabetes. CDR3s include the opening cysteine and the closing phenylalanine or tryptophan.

CDR3: CASSESFDGASYTF; V: TRBV6-1; J: TRBJ1-2
CDR3: CASSSLWRGSYNEQFF; V: TRBV7-9; J: TRBJ2-1
CDR3: CASRGMTGAVSSGANVLTF; V: TRBV28; J: TRBJ2-6
CDR3: CSADGGYGYTF; V: TRBV29-1; J: TRBJ1-2
CDR3: CASSYSKGRYSYEQYF; V: TRBV6-5; J: TRBJ2-7
CDR3: CASSSGQGQETQYF; V: TRBV5-1; J: TRBJ2-5
CDR3: CASSSRGAGESPLHF; V: TRBV9; J: TRBJ1-6
CDR3: CASSVARDTEAFF; V: TRBV7-3; J: TRBJ1-1
CDR3: CASSLKGQGAYNSPLHF; V: TRBV23-1; J: TRBJ1-6
CDR3: CASSLKGITEAFF; V: TRBV7-2; J: TRBJ1-1
CDR3: CAISASGAIGGETQYF; V: TRBV10-3; J: TRBJ2-5
CDR3: CASSRGPSTDTQYF; V: TRBV2; J: TRBJ2-3
CDR3: CASSRDHRGWTQYF; V: TRBV9; J: TRBJ2-5
CDR3: CASSGNRDEQYF; V: TRBV9; J: TRBJ2-7
CDR3: CASSQDLAGGNEQFF; V: TRBV4-3; J: TRBJ2-1
CDR3: CASSQFIGQPNNEQFF; V: TRBV4-2; J: TRBJ2-1
CDR3: CSVVQGAGEAFF; V: TRBV29-1; J: TRBJ1-1
CDR3: CASRGTGRYGYTF; V: TRBV28; J: TRBJ1-2
CDR3: CASSPQSGSINEQFF; V: TRBV11-2; J: TRBJ2-1
CDR3: CASSPQGQGETQYF; V: TRBV5-1; J: TRBJ2-5
CDR3: CASSTDPQPQHF; V: TRBV2; J: TRBJ1-5
CDR3: CASSSRTGQETQYF; V: TRBV9; J: TRBJ2-5
CDR3: CASSFSQGYSGYTF; V: TRBV7-9; J: TRBJ1-2
CDR3: CSAGSNEQFF; V: TRBV20-1; J: TRBJ2-1
CDR3: CASLQGGPYEQYF; V: TRBV2; J: TRBJ2-7